These 23 T cell receptor beta chains were all obtained from the same sample, sequenced in a study of T cells in Graves' hyperthyroidism and ophthalmopathy. TCR beta CDR3 sequences were amplified from RNA transcripts. The HTBI primer set served for first-round RT-PCR of the TCR CDR3. TCRdb itself ran the multiplex PCR reads through MiXCR, one entry per CDR3 protein. The sample shows some 500,000 distinct CDR3 sequences, approximately 15% of them seen only once. Sequenced sample: blood. The receptor set was obtained from a woman younger than 30 with Graves' hyperthyroidism.

This clonotype was recorded only once. The chain is built from TRBV9 and TRBJ2-1; 7 nucleotides match TRBD2. This CDR3 has 15 amino acids. J gave up 4 bases and V 0 bases, and 4 bases lay outside the gene matches. Per the germline V gene, CDR1 is SGDLS and CDR2 is YYNGEE. The CDR3 sequence is CASSVDGGYYNEQFF. In DNA form, the CDR3 reads TGTGCCAGCAGCGTAGACGGGGGGTATTACAATGAGCAGTTCTTC. The complete variable domain, with remaining parts taken from reference TRBV9 and TRBJ2-1, reads DSGVTQTPKHLITATGQRVTLRCSPRSGDLSVYWYQQSLDQGLQFLIQYYNGEERAKGNILERFSAQQFPDLHSELNLSSLELGDSALYFCASSVDGGYYNEQFFGPGTRLTVL.

V is TRBV4-1 and J is TRBJ2-2; a weak D match, TRBD1 (6 bases). The germline gives CDR1 MGHRA, CDR2 YSYEKL. The CDR3 is 15 amino acids. Trimming removed 3 bases at V and 5 bases at J, with 13 bases between. DNA of the CDR3: TGCGCCAGCAGCCACAGGGGCCTTTCAACCGGGGAGCTGTTTTTT. Translating it yields CASSHRGLSTGELFF.

The rearrangement joins TRBV4-1 to TRBJ2-1; 10 bases fit TRBD2. This CDR3 contains 15 residues. V lost 0 bases and J lost 4; bases outside the gene matches: 0. From germline, CDR1 is MGHRA and CDR2 YSYEKL. In DNA, the CDR3 is TGCGCCAGCAGCCAAGATAGCGGGGGGTACAATGAGCAGTTCTTC. This encodes CASSQDSGGYNEQFF.

The sample holds many counts of this clonotype. The rearrangement uses TRBV9 and TRBJ2-1, with D possibly TRBD2 on 5 matching bases. The CDR3 totals 15 residues. Trimming cost V 4 bases and J 2 bases, with 13 bases left between them. Germline V gives CDR1 SGDLS, CDR2 YYNGEE. The DNA for the CDR3 is TGTGCCAGCAGCACGGACTCTCCTCCCTACAATGAGCAGTTCTTC. Its translation is CASSTDSPPYNEQFF.

This clonotype was seen more than once but under ten times. A much more abundant neighbour one base away suggests this may be a read error. V usage is TRBV6-1 and J usage is TRBJ1-2, with 9 positions matching TRBD1. The length of the CDR3 is 13 residues. Germline values: CDR1 MNHNS, CDR2 SASEGT. Trimming cost V 6 bases and J 4 bases; bases outside gene matches: 3. The CDR3, as DNA: TGTGCCAGCAGAGGGGACAGGGCCTATGGCTACACCTTC. Amino acid sequence: CASRGDRAYGYTF.

This clonotype appeared many times. This chain uses TRBV14 with TRBJ2-1, with 9 bases identical to TRBD1. Germline CDR1 and CDR2: SGHDN and FVKESK. The CDR3 is 16 residues long. V lost 0 bases to trimming and J lost 10 bases; unmatched junction nucleotides: 10. The CDR3 nucleotides read TGTGCCAGCAGCCAAGATAGGGGGACAGGGCGTGGAGAGCAGTTCTTC. Protein: CASSQDRGTGRGEQFF.

There are a few counts of this clonotype. The chain links TRBV19 to TRBJ1-1; no clear D gene. The CDR3 runs to 17 residues. V dropped 3 bases and J dropped 1 base, with 18 bases sitting between them. Per the germline V gene, CDR1 is LNHDA and CDR2 is SQIVND (reference sequence). CDR3 DNA sequence: TGTGCCAGTAGTATTTCCTTGGGTCGGAGGAAGAACACTGAAGCTTTCTTT. This encodes CASSISLGRRKNTEAFF.

This clonotype was seen many times. The chain employs TRBV4-1 and TRBJ2-7; D unresolved. The ends were cut back, 3 bases at V and 3 bases at J, with 9 bases in the middle. In germline, CDR1 is MGHRA, CDR2 YSYEKL. The CDR3 has 13 residues. CDR3 protein: CASSQIEGYEQYV. CDR3 nucleotides: TGCGCCAGCAGCCAGATCGAAGGCTACGAGCAGTACGTC.

This clonotype was counted many times. The J gene is TRBJ2-7, the V gene TRBV28; D perhaps matches TRBD1 (5 bases). The germline CDR1 and CDR2 sequences are MDHEN and SYDVKM. The CDR3 is 15 residues long. V was trimmed by 2 bases and J by 3 bases, leaving 14 bases between them. This chain's CDR3 is CASSLPSDSYYEQYF. CDR3 DNA: TGTGCCAGCAGTTTACCCAGCGACAGTTACTACGAGCAGTACTTC.

Concerning this clonotype: Since a much larger clone is just one base distant, this may be a read error. This CDR3 is CASSWDSSTGTQYF. Written as DNA, the CDR3 is TGCGCCAGCAGCTGGGACTCTAGCACAGGTACGCAGTATTTT. This chain uses TRBV5-1 with TRBJ2-3, with D maybe TRBD2 (6 bases). Per germline, CDR1 SGHRS and CDR2 YFSETQ. CDR3 length: 14 amino acids.

A word on this clonotype: A much more abundant neighbour one base away suggests this may be a read error. This chain joins TRBV7-9 and TRBJ1-1; D is uncertain. The CDR3 has 11 residues. CDR1 is SEHNR and CDR2 is FQNEAQ in the germline V gene (reference sequence). The CDR3 loop is CVSSLSTVAFF. CDR3 sequence (DNA): TGTGTCAGCAGCTTATCAACGGTGGCTTTCTTT.

The rearrangement links TRBV10-2 to TRBJ1-2, with a possible D match to TRBD1 (6 bases). There are 11 residues in the CDR3. Trimming cost V 8 bases and J 8 bases, with 12 bases left between them. Germline CDR1 and CDR2: WSHSY and SAAADI. The CDR3 is CASWTAGGYTF. As DNA, the CDR3 is TGCGCCAGCTGGACAGCCGGGGGCTACACCTTC.

V gene TRBV7-9 combines with J gene TRBJ1-5; no reliable D call. Germline loops: CDR1 SEHNR, CDR2 FQNEAQ (reference sequence). The CDR3 has 14 residues. Trimming took 1 base from V and 4 from J, leaving 8 bases between them. The CDR3: CASSLEDVNQPQHF. CDR3 DNA: TGTGCCAGCAGCTTAGAGGATGTAAATCAGCCCCAGCATTTT.

This clonotype was observed at least ten times. J is TRBJ2-1 and V is TRBV3-1; the D is unclear. Trimming took 1 base from V and 5 from J, leaving 12 bases between them. CDR1 and CDR2 from the germline V gene are LGHDT and YNNKEL (reference sequence). This CDR3 has 15 residues. The CDR3 protein is CASSQGSFPHNEQFF. The DNA for the CDR3 is TGTGCCAGCAGCCAAGGGTCCTTCCCCCACAATGAGCAGTTCTTC.

This clonotype was detected ten times or more. The V gene is TRBV12-3 or TRBV12-4, the J gene TRBJ2-1; TRBD2 agrees at 11 bases. Losses at the gene ends were 6 bases for V and 8 bases for J; bases not matched to a gene: 9. CDR3 size: 15 residues. The CDR3 DNA reads as TGTGCCAGCAGGCCCGGGACTAGCGGCAGGGATGAGCAGTTCTTC. Translated, it gives CASRPGTSGRDEQFF.

This clonotype appeared many times. The gene calls are TRBV20-1 and TRBJ2-1, with a weak D call TRBD2 (6 bases). CDR1 is DFQATT and CDR2 is SNEGSKA in the germline V gene (reference sequence). Trimming took 5 bases from V and 9 from J, leaving 11 bases between them. This CDR3 region has 11 residues. The CDR3 DNA follows: TGCAGTGCTCGACTAGATGGTGAGCAGTTCTTC. Translated, it gives CSARLDGEQFF.

This clonotype was seen a handful of times. The chain links TRBV19 to TRBJ2-1; 7 bases are shared with TRBD2. Unmatched junction bases numbered 10, after V lost 6 bases and J lost 5 bases. There are 15 residues in the CDR3. The germline V gene encodes CDR1 LNHDA and CDR2 SQIVND (reference sequence). The CDR3 protein is CASSDLGLKDNEQFF. As DNA, the CDR3 is TGTGCCAGTAGCGACCTGGGACTAAAAGACAATGAGCAGTTCTTC.

This clonotype was detected ten times or more. The chain employs TRBV12-3 or TRBV12-4 and TRBJ2-1, with 15 nucleotides matching TRBD2. J was trimmed by 5 bases and V by 2 bases; bases with no gene match: 4. CDR3 size: 17 residues. The CDR3 DNA reads as TGTGCCAGCAGTTTATTCCGGACTAGCGGGGGGGACAATGAGCAGTTCTTC. Translating gives CASSLFRTSGGDNEQFF.

V gene TRBV7-9 combines with J gene TRBJ2-7, with TRBD2 matching 9 bases. V shed 1 base and J 3 bases; nucleotides not matched to a gene: 10. Germline V gene data show CDR1 as SEHNR and CDR2 as FQNEAQ (reference sequence). This CDR3 is built from 17 residues. The CDR3 loop reads CASSLDGLAGFNYEQYF. CDR3 DNA: TGTGCCAGCAGCTTAGACGGGCTAGCGGGATTCAACTACGAGCAGTACTTC.

In the case of this clonotype: The conserved closing phenylalanine or tryptophan is absent in this CDR3, likely reflecting a read error. The chain recombines TRBV2 with TRBJ1-1; D unresolved. Germline-derived CDR1 and CDR2 are SNHLY and FYNNEI. Trimming removed 4 bases at V and 2 bases at J, with 17 bases between. CDR3 length: 16 residues. The CDR3 reads CASSVRMWSANTEAFV. The CDR3, as DNA: TGTGCCAGCAGTGTTCGTATGTGGAGTGCAAACACTGAAGCTTTCGTT.

This clonotype has ten or more counts. The gene calls are TRBV11-2 and TRBJ2-1, with TRBD2 matching over 8 bases. This CDR3 comprises 15 residues. V lost 5 bases to trimming and J lost 5 bases; unmatched junction nucleotides: 8. Germline V CDR1 and CDR2: SGHAT, FQNNGV. The CDR3 is CASSEQRERDNEQFF. The CDR3 nucleotides are TGTGCCAGCAGCGAGCAGCGGGAGCGAGACAATGAGCAGTTCTTC.

The rearrangement links TRBV2 to TRBJ2-5; D is uncertain. Germline loops: CDR1 SNHLY, CDR2 FYNNEI. The CDR3 has 15 amino acids. The V end was cut by 6 bases, the J end by 7 bases, with 21 bases between. The chain's CDR3 is CASSLSRQEWWTQYF. The CDR3 DNA reads TGTGCCAGCAGCTTATCTCGGCAGGAATGGTGGACCCAGTACTTC. The full variable domain, its missing parts supplied by reference TRBV2 and TRBJ2-5, is EPEVTQTPSHQVTQMGQEVILRCVPISNHLYFYWYRQILGQKVEFLVSFYNNEISEKSEIFDDQFSVERPDGSNFTLKIRSTKLEDSAMYFCASSLSRQEWWTQYFGPGTRLLVL.

The sample holds many counts of this clonotype. CDR3 in DNA: TGTGCCAGCACTTTGACAGGGTGGACTGAAGCTTTCTTT. Translated: CASTLTGWTEAFF. The chain carries TRBV11-3 and TRBJ1-1; the match to TRBD1 covers 7 bases. Germline values: CDR1 SGHNT, CDR2 YENEEA. V was clipped by 7 bases and J by 5 bases; unmatched bases: 7. This CDR3 region has 13 residues.